This TCR beta chain originates from a study of T cells in Graves' hyperthyroidism and ophthalmopathy. Across the study: Before any treatment, at initial diagnosis, peripheral blood was collected.

This clonotype occurred many times. CDR1 is SGHAT and CDR2 is FQNNGV in the germline V gene. The CDR3 loop spans 14 amino acids. Unmatched junction bases numbered 6, after V lost 4 bases and J lost 4 bases. Not enrolled were patients with uncontrolled infection, other autoimmune disease, pregnancy or lactation. Amplification of TCR beta CDR3 regions used RNA as the template. When the TCR CDR3 underwent first-round RT-PCR, the HTBI primer set was used. MiXCR, applied by TCRdb to the multiplex PCR reads, yields one record per CDR3 protein. The sample holds 660,000 or so distinct CDR3 sequences, 20% seen once.

The chain uses TRBV11-2 and TRBJ2-7; 8 bases are shared with TRBD2. This receptor was taken from a man between 25 and 39 years old with Graves' ophthalmopathy. Input material: blood. CDR3 in DNA: TGTGCCAGCAGCTCCTCGGGACTAGGTTACGAGCAGTACTTC. It codes for CASSSSGLGYEQYF.